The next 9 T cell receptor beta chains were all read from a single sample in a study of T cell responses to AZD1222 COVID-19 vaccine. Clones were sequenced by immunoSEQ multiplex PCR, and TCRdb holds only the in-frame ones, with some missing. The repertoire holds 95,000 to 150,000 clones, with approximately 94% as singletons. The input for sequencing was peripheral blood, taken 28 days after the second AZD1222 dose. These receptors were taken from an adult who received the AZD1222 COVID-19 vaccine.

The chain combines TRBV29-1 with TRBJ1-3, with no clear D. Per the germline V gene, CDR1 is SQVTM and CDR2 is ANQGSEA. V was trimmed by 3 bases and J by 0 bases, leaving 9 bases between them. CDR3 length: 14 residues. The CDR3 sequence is CSVDELSSGNTIYF. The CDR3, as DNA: TGCAGCGTTGATGAACTCTCCTCTGGAAACACCATATATTTT.

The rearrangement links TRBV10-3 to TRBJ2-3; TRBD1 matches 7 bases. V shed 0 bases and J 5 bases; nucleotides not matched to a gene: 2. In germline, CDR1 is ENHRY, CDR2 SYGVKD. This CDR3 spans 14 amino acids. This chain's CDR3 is CAISESPGGDTQYF. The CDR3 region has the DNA TGTGCCATCAGTGAGTCCCCAGGGGGAGATACGCAGTATTTT.

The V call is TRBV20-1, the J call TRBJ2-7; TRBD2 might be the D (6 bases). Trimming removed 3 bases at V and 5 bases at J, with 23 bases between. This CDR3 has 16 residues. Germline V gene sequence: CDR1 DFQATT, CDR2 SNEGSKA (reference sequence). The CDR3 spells CSASIPFVLGEDEQYF. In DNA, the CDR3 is TGCAGTGCTAGTATCCCGTTCGTGCTGGGGGAGGACGAGCAGTACTTC.

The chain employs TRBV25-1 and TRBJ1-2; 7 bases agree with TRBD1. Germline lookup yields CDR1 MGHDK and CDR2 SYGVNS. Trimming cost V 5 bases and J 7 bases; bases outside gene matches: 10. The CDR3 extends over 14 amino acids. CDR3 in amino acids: CASSTQGVVSGYTF. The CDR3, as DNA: TGTGCCAGCAGTACTCAGGGGGTCGTAAGTGGCTACACCTTC.

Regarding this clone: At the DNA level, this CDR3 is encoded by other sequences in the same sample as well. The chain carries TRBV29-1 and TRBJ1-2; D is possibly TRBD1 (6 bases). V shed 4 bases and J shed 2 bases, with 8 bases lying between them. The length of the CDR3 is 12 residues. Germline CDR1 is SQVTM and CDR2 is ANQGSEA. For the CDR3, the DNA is TGCAGCGTTGGAGGGGGGAACTATGGCTACACCTTC. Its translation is CSVGGGNYGYTF.

The CDR3, as DNA: TGTGCCATCAAGGGGAAAGAGACCCAGTACTTC. Protein sequence: CAIKGKETQYF. This rearrangement joins TRBV10-3 to TRBJ2-5; maybe TRBD1 (5 bases). V lost 7 bases and J 3 bases, leaving 6 bases between the germline ends. The CDR3 has 11 residues. Per germline, CDR1 ENHRY and CDR2 SYGVKD.

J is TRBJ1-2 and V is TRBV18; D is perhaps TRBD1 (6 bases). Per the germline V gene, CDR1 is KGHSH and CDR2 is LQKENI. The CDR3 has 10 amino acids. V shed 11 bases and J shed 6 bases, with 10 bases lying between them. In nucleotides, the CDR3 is TGTGCCTCTGGGGGCGATGGCTACACCTTC. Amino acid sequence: CASGGDGYTF.

The CDR3 region is CAISELKPGLATGELFF. CDR3 coding DNA: TGTGCCATCAGCGAATTAAAACCGGGACTAGCGACCGGGGAGCTGTTTTTT. This sequence joins TRBV10-3 and TRBJ2-2; 10 bases fit TRBD2. The length of the CDR3 is 17 residues. V shed 6 bases, J shed 5 bases, and the junction held 12 bases outside the gene matches. The V gene's germline CDR1 is ENHRY and CDR2 SYGVKD.

The CDR3 spells CATSLRQGDTEAFF. DNA of the CDR3: TGTGCTACCTCACTCCGGCAAGGGGACACTGAAGCTTTCTTT. The chain links TRBV12-5 to TRBJ1-1, with a possible D match to TRBD1 (5 bases). This CDR3 is 14 amino acids long. Trimming shortened V by 10 bases and J by 3 bases, and 18 bases separated the two germline ends. CDR1 and CDR2 from the germline V gene are LGHNT and FRNRAP. The variable domain in full, with the rest retrieved from reference TRBV12-5 and TRBJ1-1, is DARVTQTPRHKVTEMGQEVTMRCQPILGHNTVFWYRQTMMQGLELLAYFRNRAPLDDSGMPKDRFSAEMPDATLATLKIQPSEPRDSAVYFCATSLRQGDTEAFFGQGTRLTVV.